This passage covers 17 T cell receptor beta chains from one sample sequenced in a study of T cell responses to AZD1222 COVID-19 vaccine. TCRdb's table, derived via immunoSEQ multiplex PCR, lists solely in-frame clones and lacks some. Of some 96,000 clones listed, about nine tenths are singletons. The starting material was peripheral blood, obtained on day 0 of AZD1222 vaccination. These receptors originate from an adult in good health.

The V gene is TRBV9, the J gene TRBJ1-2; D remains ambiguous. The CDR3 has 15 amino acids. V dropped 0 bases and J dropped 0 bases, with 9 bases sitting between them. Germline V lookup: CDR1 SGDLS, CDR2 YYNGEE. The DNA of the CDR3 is TGTGCCAGCAGCGTAGATGGCGGCCCTAACTATGGCTACACCTTC. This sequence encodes CASSVDGGPNYGYTF.

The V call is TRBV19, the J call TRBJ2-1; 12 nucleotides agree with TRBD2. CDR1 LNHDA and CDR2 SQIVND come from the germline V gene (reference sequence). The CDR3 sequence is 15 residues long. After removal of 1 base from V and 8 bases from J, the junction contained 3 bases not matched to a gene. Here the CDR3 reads CASSIGTSGKDEQFF. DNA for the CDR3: TGTGCCAGTAGTATAGGGACTAGCGGGAAGGATGAGCAGTTCTTC.

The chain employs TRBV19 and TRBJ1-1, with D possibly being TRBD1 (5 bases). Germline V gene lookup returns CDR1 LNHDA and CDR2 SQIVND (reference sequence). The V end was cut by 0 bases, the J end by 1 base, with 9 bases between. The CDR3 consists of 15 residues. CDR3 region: CASSIDYQGNTEAFF. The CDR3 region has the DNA TGTGCCAGTAGTATAGATTACCAGGGGAACACTGAAGCTTTCTTT.

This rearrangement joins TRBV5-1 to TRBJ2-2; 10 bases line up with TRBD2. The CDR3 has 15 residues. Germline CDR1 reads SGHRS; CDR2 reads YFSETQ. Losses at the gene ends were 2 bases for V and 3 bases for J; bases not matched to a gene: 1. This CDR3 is CASSFGLADTGELFF. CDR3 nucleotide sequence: TGCGCCAGCAGCTTTGGACTAGCGGACACCGGGGAGCTGTTTTTT.

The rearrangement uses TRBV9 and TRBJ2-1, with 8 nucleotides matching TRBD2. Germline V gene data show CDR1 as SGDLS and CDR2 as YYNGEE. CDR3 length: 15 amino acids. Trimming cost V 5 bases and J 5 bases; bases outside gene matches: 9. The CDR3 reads CASRAGDQTHNEQFF. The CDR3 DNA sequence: TGTGCCAGCAGAGCGGGAGACCAAACTCACAATGAGCAGTTCTTC.

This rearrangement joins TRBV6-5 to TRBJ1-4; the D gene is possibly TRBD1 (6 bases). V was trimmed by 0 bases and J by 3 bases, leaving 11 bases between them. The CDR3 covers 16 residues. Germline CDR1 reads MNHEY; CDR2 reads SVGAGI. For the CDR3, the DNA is TGTGCCAGCAGTTACTCCCCGGCAGGGGCTAATGAAAAACTGTTTTTT. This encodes CASSYSPAGANEKLFF.

The CDR3 reads CASSLVASGRTDTQYF. CDR3 coding DNA: TGTGCCAGCAGCTTAGTGGCTAGCGGGCGGACAGATACGCAGTATTTT. This chain uses TRBV7-9 with TRBJ2-3; 8 nucleotides match TRBD2. This CDR3 has 16 residues. The germline V gene encodes CDR1 SEHNR and CDR2 FQNEAQ (reference sequence). J was trimmed by 3 bases and V by 1 base; bases with no gene match: 6.

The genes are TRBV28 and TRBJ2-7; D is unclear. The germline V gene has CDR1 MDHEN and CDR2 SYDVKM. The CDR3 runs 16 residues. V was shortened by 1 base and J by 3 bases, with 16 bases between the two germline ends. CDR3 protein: CASSLLVGARSYEQYF. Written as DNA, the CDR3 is TGTGCCAGCAGTTTATTAGTCGGAGCTAGAAGCTACGAGCAGTACTTC.

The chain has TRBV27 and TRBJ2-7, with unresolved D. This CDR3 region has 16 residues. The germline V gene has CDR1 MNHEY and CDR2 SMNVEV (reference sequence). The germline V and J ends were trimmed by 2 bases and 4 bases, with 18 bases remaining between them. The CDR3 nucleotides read TGTGCCAGCAGTTTAGGGTTAGTAAGACTTGGGTACGAGCAGTACTTC. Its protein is CASSLGLVRLGYEQYF.

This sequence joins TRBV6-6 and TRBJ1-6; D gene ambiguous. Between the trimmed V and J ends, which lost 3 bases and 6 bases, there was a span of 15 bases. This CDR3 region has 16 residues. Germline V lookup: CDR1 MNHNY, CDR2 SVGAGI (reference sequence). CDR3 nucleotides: TGTGCCAGCAGTTATGCTCGAGTCAGTCTTAATTCACCCCTCCACTTT. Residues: CASSYARVSLNSPLHF.

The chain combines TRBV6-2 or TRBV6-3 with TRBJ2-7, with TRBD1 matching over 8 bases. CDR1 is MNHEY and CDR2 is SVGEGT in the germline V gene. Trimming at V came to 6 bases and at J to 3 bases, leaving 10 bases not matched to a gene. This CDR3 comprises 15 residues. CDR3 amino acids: CASSLRQGHIYEQYF. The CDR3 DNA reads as TGTGCCAGCAGCCTACGACAGGGGCATATCTACGAGCAGTACTTC.

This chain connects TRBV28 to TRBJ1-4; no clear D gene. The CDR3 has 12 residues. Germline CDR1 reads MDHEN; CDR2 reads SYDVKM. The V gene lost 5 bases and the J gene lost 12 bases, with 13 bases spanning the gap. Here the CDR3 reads CASSGPIRELFF. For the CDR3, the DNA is TGTGCCAGCAGTGGGCCTATCCGGGAACTGTTTTTT.

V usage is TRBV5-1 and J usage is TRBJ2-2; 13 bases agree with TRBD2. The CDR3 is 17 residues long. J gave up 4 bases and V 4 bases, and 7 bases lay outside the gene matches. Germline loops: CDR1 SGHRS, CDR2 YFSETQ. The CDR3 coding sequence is TGCGCCAGCAGCCCCCGACTAGCGGGAGGTACCACCGGGGAGCTGTTTTTT. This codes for CASSPRLAGGTTGELFF.

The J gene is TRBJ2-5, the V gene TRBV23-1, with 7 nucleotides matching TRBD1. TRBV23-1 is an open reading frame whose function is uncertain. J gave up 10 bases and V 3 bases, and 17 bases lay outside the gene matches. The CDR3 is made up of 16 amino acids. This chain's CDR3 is CASSHPIGQGVPCQYF. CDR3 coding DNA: TGCGCCAGCAGTCATCCCATCGGGCAGGGGGTACCATGCCAGTACTTC.

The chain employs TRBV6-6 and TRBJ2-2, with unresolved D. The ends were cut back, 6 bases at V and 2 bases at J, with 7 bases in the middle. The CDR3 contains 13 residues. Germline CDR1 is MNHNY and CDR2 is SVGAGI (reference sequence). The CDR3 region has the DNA TGTGCCAGCAGCCTTGTCAACACCGGGGAGCTGTTTTTT. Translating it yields CASSLVNTGELFF.

Written as DNA, the CDR3 is TGTGCCAGCAGTTTATCGTGGGAAGTCAATCAGCCCCAGCATTTT. It codes for CASSLSWEVNQPQHF. This rearrangement joins TRBV27 to TRBJ1-5; D unresolved. There are 15 residues in the CDR3. Trimming stripped 0 bases from V and 3 bases from J, with 9 bases between. Germline V CDR1 and CDR2: MNHEY, SMNVEV (reference sequence).

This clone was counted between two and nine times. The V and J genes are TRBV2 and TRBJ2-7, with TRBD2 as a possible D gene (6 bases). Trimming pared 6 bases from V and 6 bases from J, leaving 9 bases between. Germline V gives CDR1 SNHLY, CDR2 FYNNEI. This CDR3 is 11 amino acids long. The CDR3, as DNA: TGTGCCAGCAGGAGGGGAGGCGAGCAGTACTTC. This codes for CASRRGGEQYF. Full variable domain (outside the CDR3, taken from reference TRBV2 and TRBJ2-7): EPEVTQTPSHQVTQMGQEVILRCVPISNHLYFYWYRQILGQKVEFLVSFYNNEISEKSEIFDDQFSVERPDGSNFTLKIRSTKLEDSAMYFCASRRGGEQYFGPGTRLTVT.